The 24 T cell receptor beta chains below all came from one sample that was sequenced in a study of long-term antiretroviral therapy in people with HIV. The run of the v3.0 immunoSEQ assay was at survey level. Method: immunoSEQ multiplex PCR; TCRdb's copy keeps in-frame clones and lacks some. The data contain roughly 15,000 clones, over 70% of them seen just once; the ten biggest clones take up around 13%. The material sequenced was unsorted PBMCs, taken about 1.2 years before starting antiretroviral therapy. The source of these receptors is a man aged 25-45 years with HIV.

The V gene is TRBV27, the J gene TRBJ2-1; TRBD2 aligns across 7 bases. Germline V lookup: CDR1 MNHEY, CDR2 SMNVEV (reference sequence). This CDR3 is built from 17 residues. Trimming at V came to 2 bases and at J to 0 bases, leaving 7 bases not matched to a gene. CDR3 in DNA: TGTGCCAGCAGTTTAGAGGGACTACTTAGCTCCTACAATGAGCAGTTCTTC. It is translated as CASSLEGLLSSYNEQFF.

The chain uses TRBV18 and TRBJ2-1, with a possible D match to TRBD2 (7 bases). Germline V gives CDR1 KGHSH, CDR2 LQKENI. Trimming shortened V by 8 bases and J by 6 bases, and 17 bases separated the two germline ends. The CDR3 sequence is 14 residues long. CDR3 nucleotide sequence: TGTGCCAGCCAACCCGAAGGGGGGGTCAATGAGCAGTTCTTC. It encodes CASQPEGGVNEQFF.

This clone is a singleton in its sample. This sequence joins TRBV7-9 and TRBJ2-1; 8 bases line up with TRBD2. The germline V gene encodes CDR1 SEHNR and CDR2 FQNEAQ (reference sequence). Losses at the gene ends were 7 bases for V and 2 bases for J; bases not matched to a gene: 4. This CDR3 comprises 14 residues. As DNA, the CDR3 is TGTGCCAGCAACCCGGGGGGGGCCTACAATGAGCAGTTCTTC. It yields the protein CASNPGGAYNEQFF. The variable domain in full, with the rest retrieved from reference TRBV7-9 and TRBJ2-1, is DTGVSQNPRHKITKRGQNVTFRCDPISEHNRLYWYRQTLGQGPEFLTYFQNEAQLEKSRLLSDRFSAERPKGSFSTLEIQRTEQGDSAMYLCASNPGGAYNEQFFGPGTRLTVL.

The V call is TRBV9, the J call TRBJ2-7; no reliable D call. Germline V gives CDR1 SGDLS, CDR2 YYNGEE. This CDR3 region has 13 residues. The V end was cut by 4 bases, the J end by 0 bases, with 8 bases between. The CDR3 coding sequence is TGTGCCAGCAGCCCAGACACCTCCTACGAGCAGTACTTC. This encodes CASSPDTSYEQYF.

The J gene is TRBJ2-3, the V gene TRBV28; D ambiguous. The V gene's germline CDR1 is MDHEN and CDR2 SYDVKM. This CDR3 is built from 17 residues. V was pared by 2 bases and J by 0 bases, with 15 bases between. CDR3 DNA sequence: TGTGCCAGCAGTTTAGGGCAACGAGTTTATAGCACAGATACGCAGTATTTT. Translation: CASSLGQRVYSTDTQYF.

The sample holds a few counts of this clone. The chain joins TRBV7-6 to TRBJ1-1; D is undetermined. V lost 5 bases and J lost 3, with 10 bases in between. Germline CDR1 reads SGHVS; CDR2 reads FNYEAQ. The CDR3 has 13 residues. For the CDR3, the DNA is TGTGCCAGCAGCCTTCGGGGTTACACTGAAGCTTTCTTT. This sequence encodes CASSLRGYTEAFF.

This chain joins TRBV7-9 and TRBJ2-5, with D unclear. Trimming took 1 base from V and 4 from J, leaving 7 bases between them. Germline lookup yields CDR1 SEHNR and CDR2 FQNEAQ (reference sequence). The CDR3 runs to 13 residues. This CDR3 is CASSLVGAETQYF. CDR3 sequence (DNA): TGTGCCAGCAGCTTAGTTGGCGCAGAGACCCAGTACTTC.

This clone was seen a few times. The CDR3 DNA reads TGTGCCTGGAGTGCCAGGGATGAAGCTTTCTTT. Translating it yields CAWSARDEAFF. The chain carries TRBV30 and TRBJ1-1; maybe TRBD1 (5 bases). Trimming took 1 base from V and 7 from J, leaving 7 bases between them. Per the germline V gene, CDR1 is GTSNPN and CDR2 is SVGIG (reference sequence). The CDR3 contains 11 residues.

The chain joins TRBV9 to TRBJ2-5, with D tentatively TRBD2 (7 bases). CDR3 length: 18 residues. The germline gives CDR1 SGDLS, CDR2 YYNGEE. Trimming cost V 4 bases and J 5 bases, with 27 bases left between them. In DNA, the CDR3 is TGTGCCAGCAGCCACGACCCCCCGCAACAGGGAGGGTGGGAGACCCAGTACTTC. Protein sequence: CASSHDPPQQGGWETQYF.

J is TRBJ1-5 and V is TRBV6-6; possible D gene TRBD1, 5 bases. Trimming left V 4 bases short and J 2 bases short, with 12 bases between. Germline V gene data show CDR1 as MNHNY and CDR2 as SVGAGI (reference sequence). This CDR3 has 15 residues. The CDR3 sequence is CASSSRTGGNQPQHF. The CDR3, as DNA: TGTGCCAGCAGTTCCCGGACGGGGGGCAATCAGCCCCAGCATTTT.

The rearrangement uses TRBV18 and TRBJ1-1, with 8 bases aligning to TRBD1. Germline values: CDR1 KGHSH, CDR2 LQKENI. The V segment lost 4 bases and the J segment 11 bases; nucleotides outside the gene matches: 15. The CDR3 has 15 amino acids. The chain's CDR3 is CASSQTGGEEYGAFF. The CDR3 DNA follows: TGTGCCAGCTCACAAACAGGGGGTGAGGAGTATGGGGCTTTCTTT. Full variable domain (missing parts from reference TRBV18 and TRBJ1-1): NAGVMQNPRHLVRRRGQEARLRCSPMKGHSHVYWYRQLPEEGLKFMVYLQKENIIDESGMPKERFSAEFPKEGPSILRIQQVVRGDSAAYFCASSQTGGEEYGAFFGQGTRLTVV.

V is TRBV5-5 and J is TRBJ1-3; D is unclear. The CDR3 runs to 18 residues. V dropped 2 bases and J dropped 2 bases, with 20 bases sitting between them. Germline CDR1 and CDR2: SGHKS and YYEKEE (reference sequence). For the CDR3, the DNA is TGTGCCAGCAGCTTTGAACTCCCCTCCCCTGGGCCTGGAAACACCATATATTTT. Amino acids: CASSFELPSPGPGNTIYF.

CDR3 nucleotides: TGTGCCAGCAGCCTCGGCGGACCTAGCACAGATACGCAGTATTTT. Its protein product is CASSLGGPSTDTQYF. The chain combines TRBV5-4 with TRBJ2-3, with D uncertain. Germline V lookup: CDR1 SGHNT, CDR2 YYREEE (reference sequence). V was pared by 4 bases and J by 0 bases, with 12 bases between. The CDR3 sequence is 15 residues long.

This clone showed up just once. The CDR3 region has the DNA TGTGCCACCAGCAGAGGGGGGACTAGCGGGCCGCCCTACGAGCAGTACTTC. It specifies CATSRGGTSGPPYEQYF. V and J are TRBV15 and TRBJ2-7; 12 nucleotides align to TRBD2. The CDR3 covers 17 residues. Germline-derived CDR1 and CDR2 are LNHNV and YYDKDF (reference sequence). V was pared by 1 base and J by 2 bases, with 6 bases of the junction left unmatched.

V usage is TRBV5-1 and J usage is TRBJ1-1; weak D call: TRBD1 (5 bases). CDR1 SGHRS and CDR2 YFSETQ come from the germline V gene. The germline V and J ends were trimmed by 6 bases and 0 bases, with 21 bases remaining between them. The CDR3 extends over 17 amino acids. The CDR3 sequence: CASMAAGRAYMNTEAFF. The DNA for the CDR3 is TGCGCCAGCATGGCGGCGGGCAGGGCCTACATGAACACTGAAGCTTTCTTT.

This chain connects TRBV5-4 to TRBJ2-5; 11 nucleotides match TRBD2. Germline V gene sequence: CDR1 SGHNT, CDR2 YYREEE (reference sequence). The CDR3 contains 15 residues. V shed 4 bases, J shed 4 bases, and the junction held 6 bases outside the gene matches. The CDR3 protein is CASSPKTSGRETQYF. CDR3 DNA sequence: TGTGCCAGCAGCCCTAAAACTAGCGGGAGAGAGACCCAGTACTTC.

Here the CDR3 reads CASSYSTGSPSYEQYF. CDR3 nucleotide sequence: TGTGCCAGCAGTTACTCTACGGGATCCCCCTCCTACGAGCAGTACTTC. This chain joins TRBV6-5 and TRBJ2-7, with D possibly matching TRBD2 (5 bases). Germline CDR1 and CDR2: MNHEY and SVGAGI. CDR3 length: 16 residues. V lost 0 bases and J 0 bases, leaving 12 bases between the germline ends.

The rearrangement joins TRBV4-3 to TRBJ2-1; D gene ambiguous. Per the germline V gene, CDR1 is LGHNA and CDR2 is YSLEER. The CDR3 runs to 14 residues. The ends were cut back, 1 base at V and 7 bases at J, with 11 bases in the middle. Here the CDR3 reads CASSQGLISNEQFF. In nucleotides, the CDR3 is TGCGCCAGCAGCCAAGGTCTTATTTCAAATGAGCAGTTCTTC.

CDR3 loop: CASSDTGLLSDTQYF. The CDR3 region has the DNA TGCGCCAGCAGTGATACGGGACTCTTATCGGATACGCAGTATTTT. The chain recombines TRBV10-2 with TRBJ2-3; a weak D match, TRBD2 (6 bases). Germline CDR1 and CDR2: WSHSY and SAAADI. The CDR3 has 15 residues. V was shortened by 3 bases and J by 6 bases, with 16 bases between the two germline ends.

The rearrangement links TRBV4-1 to TRBJ2-7, with 11 bases fitting TRBD2. The CDR3 totals 15 residues. The V and J ends lost 2 bases and 3 bases, in that order; junction bases with no gene match: 3. The germline gives CDR1 MGHRA, CDR2 YSYEKL. The CDR3 here is CASSQLAGGGYEQYF. The DNA for the CDR3 is TGCGCCAGCAGCCAATTAGCGGGAGGGGGCTACGAGCAGTACTTC.

The V call is TRBV28, the J call TRBJ1-1, with D perhaps matching TRBD1 (5 bases). From germline, CDR1 is MDHEN and CDR2 SYDVKM. The CDR3 extends over 13 amino acids. Trimming cost V 1 base and J 10 bases, with 13 bases left between them. As DNA, the CDR3 is TGTGCCAGCAGTTTATCCGGGACTGAGTCAGCTTTCTTT. Translated: CASSLSGTESAFF.

This clone was recorded once. The rearrangement links TRBV4-2 to TRBJ2-1; D might be TRBD1 or TRBD2, each matching 5 bases. The V end was cut by 0 bases, the J end by 2 bases, with 14 bases between. From germline, CDR1 is LGHNA and CDR2 YNFKEQ. The CDR3 contains 17 residues. As DNA, the CDR3 is TGTGCCAGCAGCCAAGACTTCCCGGGGCACCCCTACAATGAGCAGTTCTTC. Its protein is CASSQDFPGHPYNEQFF.

The J gene is TRBJ1-1, the V gene TRBV28; 8 nucleotides line up with TRBD1. Germline CDR1 MDHEN, CDR2 SYDVKM. The CDR3 is 14 amino acids. With 7 bases clipped from V and 8 bases from J, the junction kept 12 bases outside the gene matches. CDR3 sequence (DNA): TGTGCCAGCACCCCGGGGACAGGAGCAGCCGAAGCTTTCTTT. Amino acids: CASTPGTGAAEAFF.

This chain links TRBV4-3 with TRBJ2-7, with a tentative D call TRBD1 (6 bases). V was pared by 0 bases and J by 6 bases, with 15 bases between. Per germline, CDR1 LGHNA and CDR2 YSLEER. The CDR3 loop spans 15 amino acids. The DNA of the CDR3 is TGCGCCAGCAGCCAAGAATGGCTAGGGGGTCTCGAGCAGTACTTC. It is translated as CASSQEWLGGLEQYF.